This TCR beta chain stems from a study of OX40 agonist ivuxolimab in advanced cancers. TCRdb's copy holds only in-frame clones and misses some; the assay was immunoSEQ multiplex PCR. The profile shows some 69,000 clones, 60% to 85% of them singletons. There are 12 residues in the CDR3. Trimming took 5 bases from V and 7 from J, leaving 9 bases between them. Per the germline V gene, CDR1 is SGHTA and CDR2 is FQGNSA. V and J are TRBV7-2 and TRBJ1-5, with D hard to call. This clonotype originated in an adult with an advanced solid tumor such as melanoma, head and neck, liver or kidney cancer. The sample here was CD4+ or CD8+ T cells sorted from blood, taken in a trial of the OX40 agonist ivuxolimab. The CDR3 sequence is CASSHADQPQHF. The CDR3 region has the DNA TGTGCCAGCAGCCATGCCGACCAGCCCCAGCATTTT. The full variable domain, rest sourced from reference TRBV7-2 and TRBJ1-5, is GAGVSQSPSNKVTEKGKDVELRCDPISGHTALYWYRQSLGQGLEFLIYFQGNSAPDKSGLPSDRFSAERTGGSVSTLTIQRTQQEDSAVYLCASSHADQPQHFGDGTRLSIL.